This T cell receptor beta chain comes out of a study of CD8+ T cells in alopecia areata. As for the study in general: It was oral tofacitinib, at 5 to 10 mg twice daily, that treated patients received. Treated patients were scored for severity by percent of scalp affected.

RNA was extracted and reverse transcribed into cDNA as the sequencing template. Data came from immunoSEQ multiplex PCR; TCRdb stores just in-frame clones and leaves some out. The sample lists roughly 200,000 clones; about 55% were seen once. Treatment of the sample: oral pan-JAK inhibitor, 5-10 mg twice daily. This specimen was CD8+ T cells sorted from blood, taken at week 24, from a patient treated with tofacitinib. The receptor comes from a human donor with alopecia areata.

CDR3 protein: CSVVSESGYTF. The DNA for the CDR3 is TGCAGCGTTGTGTCAGAATCTGGCTACACCTTC. This rearrangement joins TRBV29-1 to TRBJ1-2; D is ambiguous. With 4 bases removed from V and 7 bases from J, the gap between germline ends came to 10 bases. This CDR3 has 11 amino acids. The germline CDR1 and CDR2 sequences are SQVTM and ANQGSEA.